This T cell receptor (beta chain) was captured in a study of neurological immune-mediated disorders. Synthesis of cDNA used 5'RACE (with 10-nucleotide random UMIs). TCRdb independently ran MiXCR on the 5' RACE reads; one entry per CDR3 protein. This table has roughly 100,000 distinct CDR3 sequences, 11% appearing once. The time point: longitudinal time-point 3. Details on this clonotype: With a much larger clone just one base away, this may be a read error.

J lost 6 bases, V lost 5 bases, and 14 bases had no gene match. This CDR3 comprises 18 residues. CDR1 is MNHEY and CDR2 is SVGEGT in the germline V gene. The chain combines TRBV6-2 or TRBV6-3 with TRBJ1-6; TRBD1 agrees at 9 bases. The receptor was derived from a female donor with HTLV-1-associated myelopathy (HAM/TSP). Sequenced input: PBMCs. In DNA form, the CDR3 reads TGTGCCAGCAGTCGTCCCGGGACAGGGTACGCGGGTAATTCACCCCTCCACTTT. It codes for CASSRPGTGYAGNSPLHF.